The 14 T cell receptor beta chains reported below all come from one sample, sequenced in a study of regulatory T cells in long-lasting Graves disease. Documented time point: newly diagnosed GD, antithyroid drugs for less than 3 months. Preparation of the TCR library used RNA extracted from PBMCs. Relying on iRepertoire HTBI primers and Arm-PCR of CDR3 regions, the team built TCR beta libraries. One entry per CDR3 protein, called by TCRdb with MiXCR from the multiplex PCR reads. The profile covers just over 600,000 distinct CDR3 sequences, with less than 20% appearing a single time and 18% taken by the ten largest. In addition, the sample was reused for a study of T cells in Graves' hyperthyroidism and ophthalmopathy.

The specimen was peripheral blood mononuclear cells (PBMCs), collected at new diagnosis, from a patient treated with antithyroid drugs. These receptors were taken from a woman aged 25 to 39 with Graves disease.

A few counts support this clonotype. This chain joins TRBV7-9 and TRBJ2-7; 7 bases line up with TRBD1. The CDR3 sequence is 14 residues long. Germline V gives CDR1 SEHNR, CDR2 FQNEAQ (reference sequence). Trimming at V came to 5 bases and at J to 2 bases, leaving 6 bases not matched to a gene. CDR3 region: CASSPKTGTYEQYF. Written as DNA, the CDR3 is TGTGCCAGCAGCCCCAAGACAGGGACCTACGAGCAGTACTTC.

This clonotype was counted only a few times. The rearrangement links TRBV10-3 to TRBJ2-3; tentative D call: TRBD1 (5 bases). CDR1 is ENHRY and CDR2 is SYGVKD in the germline V gene. V was pared by 5 bases and J by 2 bases, with 14 bases between. The CDR3 contains 15 residues. This chain's CDR3 is CAISSNGGHTDTQYF. In DNA, the CDR3 is TGTGCCATCAGTTCAAACGGCGGACACACAGATACGCAGTATTTT.

The chain carries TRBV7-3 and TRBJ1-3; D might be TRBD1 (5 bases). Trimming removed 4 bases from V and 1 base from J, with 11 bases in between. Germline CDR1 is SGHTA and CDR2 is FQGTGA. The CDR3 has 15 residues. In DNA form, the CDR3 reads TGTGCCAGCAGCTGGCTAGGGGAATCTGGAAACACCATATATTTT. This translates into CASSWLGESGNTIYF. Complete variable domain (other parts from reference TRBV7-3 and TRBJ1-3): GAGVSQTPSNKVTEKGKYVELRCDPISGHTALYWYRQSLGQGPEFLIYFQGTGAADDSGLPNDRFFAVRPEGSVSTLKIQRTERGDSAVYLCASSWLGESGNTIYFGEGSWLTVV.

This clonotype was detected ten times or more. The chain carries TRBV14 and TRBJ1-1; D is uncertain. The CDR3 sequence is 13 residues long. The V gene's germline CDR1 is SGHDN and CDR2 FVKESK. V was cut by 0 bases and J by 4 bases, with 6 bases left in between. The CDR3 sequence is CASSQDIFTEAFF. In nucleotides, the CDR3 is TGTGCCAGCAGCCAAGATATATTCACTGAAGCTTTCTTT.

This clonotype appeared many times. The chain is built from TRBV12-3 or TRBV12-4 and TRBJ2-7, with D uncertain. This CDR3 spans 16 amino acids. V lost 2 bases to trimming and J lost 2 bases, with 16 bases between them. This chain's CDR3 is CASSLKLRARAYEQYF. In DNA form, the CDR3 reads TGTGCCAGCAGTTTAAAACTACGAGCTAGGGCCTACGAGCAGTACTTC.

Turning to this clonotype: Since a much larger clone is just one base distant, this may be a read error. The chain couples TRBV29-1 to TRBJ2-3; a possible D gene is TRBD2 (7 bases). The CDR3 extends over 13 amino acids. V gave up 7 bases and J gave up 5 bases, with 16 bases separating them. In germline, CDR1 is SQVTM, CDR2 ANQGSEA. CDR3 sequence: CSGGGGLRDTQYF. In nucleotides, the CDR3 is TGCAGCGGGGGAGGGGGTTTACGAGATACGCAGTATTTT.

This clonotype showed up many times. The gene calls are TRBV12-3 or TRBV12-4 and TRBJ1-5; a possible D gene is TRBD1 (5 bases). The CDR3 runs 15 residues. The V gene lost 2 bases and the J gene lost 5 bases, with 13 bases spanning the gap. The chain's CDR3 is CASSLWPWGDQPQHF. The CDR3 DNA follows: TGTGCCAGCAGTTTATGGCCCTGGGGGGATCAGCCCCAGCATTTT.

This clonotype was detected only a few times. V is TRBV12-3 or TRBV12-4 and J is TRBJ2-5, with D unresolved. The CDR3 covers 13 residues. Trimming pared 1 base from V and 4 bases from J, leaving 7 bases between. The CDR3 here is CASSLGPIETQYF. In DNA, the CDR3 is TGTGCCAGCAGTTTAGGCCCGATAGAGACCCAGTACTTC.

This clonotype came up a few times. The V gene is TRBV24-1, the J gene TRBJ2-7; weak D call: TRBD1 (6 bases). Looked up from germline, CDR1 is KGHDR and CDR2 is SFDVKD. This CDR3 is built from 17 residues. Trimming cost V 9 bases and J 5 bases, with 28 bases left between them. The CDR3 sequence: CATYLKKRRGREHEQYF. The CDR3 DNA follows: TGTGCCACCTACCTGAAAAAACGCAGGGGACGAGAGCACGAGCAGTACTTC.

This clonotype was counted many times. CDR3 sequence: CASSGPRGNTQYF. CDR3 in DNA: TGTGCCAGCAGTGGCCCCCGAGGGAATACGCAGTATTTT. The J gene is TRBJ2-3, the V gene TRBV12-3 or TRBV12-4; maybe TRBD2 (5 bases). CDR3 size: 13 residues. Trimming shortened V by 5 bases and J by 7 bases, and 13 bases separated the two germline ends.

The V and J genes are TRBV5-4 and TRBJ2-7, with D unresolved. The V end lost 0 bases, the J end lost 4 bases, and 11 bases lay between the germline ends. Germline-derived CDR1 and CDR2 are SGHNT and YYREEE (reference sequence). The CDR3 loop spans 14 amino acids. For the CDR3, the DNA is TGTGCCAGCAGCTTGGTGGAGAGGCCGTACGAGCAGTACTTC. Translation gives CASSLVERPYEQYF.

This clonotype was detected many times. The rearrangement links TRBV28 to TRBJ1-1; D not certain. The ends were cut back, 5 bases at V and 5 bases at J, with 12 bases in the middle. In germline, CDR1 is MDHEN, CDR2 SYDVKM. The length of the CDR3 is 13 residues. CDR3 in amino acids: CASSPHGGTEAFF. The DNA for the CDR3 is TGTGCCAGCAGTCCCCACGGAGGGACTGAAGCTTTCTTT.

This clonotype showed up just a few times. V and J are TRBV25-1 and TRBJ2-2, with a possible D match to TRBD2 (5 bases). Trimming left V 1 base short and J 2 bases short, with 8 bases between. The CDR3 totals 15 residues. CDR1 and CDR2 from the germline V gene are MGHDK and SYGVNS. CDR3 in DNA: TGTGCCAGCAGTGAATCAAGCGGTAACACCGGGGAGCTGTTTTTT. It yields the protein CASSESSGNTGELFF.

This rearrangement joins TRBV20-1 to TRBJ1-2, with 8 bases identical to TRBD1. From germline, CDR1 is DFQATT and CDR2 SNEGSKA (reference sequence). The CDR3 runs 19 residues. Trimming at V came to 5 bases and at J to 5 bases, leaving 25 bases not matched to a gene. CDR3 sequence: CSAPSKGVDRGLLEYGYTF. The CDR3 DNA sequence: TGCAGTGCTCCGTCTAAGGGAGTCGACAGGGGCCTTTTAGAATATGGCTACACCTTC.